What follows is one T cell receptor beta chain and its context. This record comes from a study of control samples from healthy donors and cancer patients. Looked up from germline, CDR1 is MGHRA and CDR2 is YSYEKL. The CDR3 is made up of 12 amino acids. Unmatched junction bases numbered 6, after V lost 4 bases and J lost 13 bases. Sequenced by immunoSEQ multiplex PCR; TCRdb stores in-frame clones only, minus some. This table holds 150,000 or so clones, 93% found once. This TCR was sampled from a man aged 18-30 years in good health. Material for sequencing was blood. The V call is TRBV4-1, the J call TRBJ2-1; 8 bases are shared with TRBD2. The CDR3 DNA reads TGCGCCAGCAGCCCAAGCGGGGGCTTCCAGTTCTTC. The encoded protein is CASSPSGGFQFF.